What follows are 2 T cell receptor beta chains derived from one specimen sequenced in a study of T cell repertoires in cytomegalovirus infection. MiXCR, run by TCRdb on the reads, gives a single entry per CDR3 protein. Of over 200,000 distinct CDR3 sequences listed, roughly 13% are singletons. The sequencing input was PBMCs. The source of these receptors is a human donor in good health (CMV status not recorded). Some clones in this sample may be carry-over from other donors' samples.

This clonotype turned up a few times. This chain links TRBV14 with TRBJ2-7, with D possibly matching TRBD1 (6 bases). In germline, CDR1 is SGHDN, CDR2 FVKESK. V was clipped by 1 base and J by 4 bases, with 14 bases between them. The CDR3 has 15 residues. CDR3 loop: CASSQVGQRLYEQYF. CDR3 in DNA: TGTGCCAGCAGCCAAGTTGGACAGCGTCTATACGAGCAGTACTTC.

The genes are TRBV10-3 and TRBJ2-1; 10 nucleotides match TRBD2. J gave up 4 bases and V 4 bases, and 13 bases lay outside the gene matches. Germline V gene lookup returns CDR1 ENHRY and CDR2 SYGVKD. The CDR3 spans 18 residues. CDR3 region: CAISVDNLRTSGYNEQFF. The CDR3, as DNA: TGTGCCATCAGTGTGGACAATCTCCGGACTAGCGGATACAATGAGCAGTTCTTC.